The 13 T cell receptor beta chains reported below all come from one sample, sequenced in a study of ipilimumab plus nivolumab after autologous stem cell transplantation. Using immunoSEQ multiplex PCR, the repertoire was profiled, and TCRdb retains in-frame clones only, with some absent. The data contain approximately 84,000 clones, 83% of them singletons. This sample comprised PBMCs, obtained in a trial of ipilimumab plus nivolumab as post-transplant consolidation. Every receptor here comes from a male donor with diffuse large B-cell lymphoma.

The genes are TRBV7-8 and TRBJ1-2, with 7 bases matching TRBD1. Germline loops: CDR1 SGHVS, CDR2 FQNEAQ. V shed 4 bases and J 6 bases; nucleotides not matched to a gene: 8. The CDR3 totals 14 residues. The CDR3 sequence: CASSSDRATHGYTF. In nucleotides, the CDR3 is TGTGCCAGCAGCTCTGACAGGGCCACCCATGGCTACACCTTC.

For this clone: One end of the junction is discordant with germline, which a read error may explain. The CDR3 protein is CASTLHGLGKNIQYF. Written as DNA, the CDR3 is TGTGCCAGCACCTTACATGGCCTGGGCAAAAACATTCAGTACTTC. V gene TRBV11-2 combines with J gene TRBJ2-4; unclear D gene. This CDR3 region has 15 residues. The V gene's germline CDR1 is SGHAT and CDR2 FQNNGV.

This clone was recorded a few times. The V gene is TRBV9, the J gene TRBJ1-5; D is perhaps TRBD1 (5 bases). Per germline, CDR1 SGDLS and CDR2 YYNGEE. V was trimmed by 0 bases and J by 4 bases, leaving 8 bases between them. The CDR3 totals 14 residues. The CDR3 DNA reads TGTGCCAGCAGCGTAGGGTGGGGGAATCAGCCCCAGCATTTT. It yields the protein CASSVGWGNQPQHF.

This clone appeared a single time. The chain has TRBV6-6 and TRBJ1-1; D gene uncertain. Deletions cut 4 bases from V and 7 bases from J, with 7 bases between. Germline V CDR1 and CDR2: MNHNY, SVGAGI (reference sequence). The CDR3 length is 11 residues. In DNA form, the CDR3 reads TGTGCCAGCAGTTCACGGTTTGAAGCTTTCTTT. This sequence encodes CASSSRFEAFF.

The J gene is TRBJ2-1, the V gene TRBV10-3; the match to TRBD1 covers 9 bases. The CDR3 loop spans 14 amino acids. Germline V gene sequence: CDR1 ENHRY, CDR2 SYGVKD. J gave up 7 bases and V 6 bases, and 7 bases lay outside the gene matches. The CDR3 DNA follows: TGTGCCATCAGGCCGGGACAGGGCTGGAATGAGCAGTTCTTC. It is translated as CAIRPGQGWNEQFF.

This chain links TRBV27 with TRBJ2-1; the match to TRBD2 covers 10 bases. The CDR3 is 14 amino acids. V shed 3 bases, J shed 8 bases, and the junction held 4 bases outside the gene matches. Germline CDR1 is MNHEY and CDR2 is SMNVEV (reference sequence). The CDR3 region is CASSFQRGGYEQFF. In DNA, the CDR3 is TGTGCCAGCAGTTTCCAGCGGGGGGGCTATGAGCAGTTCTTC.

This clone was counted only a few times. The rearrangement joins TRBV19 to TRBJ1-2, with TRBD1 as a possible D gene (5 bases). The V end was cut by 5 bases, the J end by 0 bases, with 16 bases between. Germline V CDR1 and CDR2: LNHDA, SQIVND (reference sequence). This CDR3 region has 16 residues. As DNA, the CDR3 is TGTGCCAGTAGTCCGAGCCCTCGGGGGACTAACTATGGCTACACCTTC. This sequence encodes CASSPSPRGTNYGYTF.

This chain connects TRBV29-1 to TRBJ1-4; a possible D gene is TRBD1 (5 bases). The CDR3 is 12 residues long. V lost 7 bases and J 5 bases, leaving 11 bases between the germline ends. Germline loops: CDR1 SQVTM, CDR2 ANQGSEA. The DNA of the CDR3 is TGCAGCGGGGGCATCTCGAATGAAAAACTGTTTTTT. Translating gives CSGGISNEKLFF.

The chain uses TRBV29-1 and TRBJ2-1; TRBD1 agrees at 10 bases. In germline, CDR1 is SQVTM, CDR2 ANQGSEA. After removal of 7 bases from V and 9 bases from J, the junction contained 6 bases not matched to a gene. The CDR3 has 12 amino acids. The CDR3 sequence: CSGRTGGSEQFF. As DNA, the CDR3 is TGCAGCGGGCGGACAGGGGGGAGTGAGCAGTTCTTC.

The chain couples TRBV6-1 to TRBJ1-4; D not certain. The CDR3 contains 14 residues. From germline, CDR1 is MNHNS and CDR2 SASEGT. V dropped 7 bases and J dropped 0 bases, with 9 bases sitting between them. The CDR3 loop reads CASNRQATNEKLFF. CDR3 nucleotides: TGTGCCAGCAACCGACAAGCAACTAATGAAAAACTGTTTTTT.

CDR3 DNA sequence: TGCGCCAGCAGCTTGGGAGGGGACGGAAACACCATATATTTT. Amino acid sequence: CASSLGGDGNTIYF. The chain links TRBV5-1 to TRBJ1-3; D may be TRBD1 (5 bases). CDR1 and CDR2 (germline): SGHRS, YFSETQ. V was cut by 0 bases and J by 4 bases, with 8 bases left in between. CDR3 length: 14 amino acids.

V and J are TRBV5-1 and TRBJ1-2; 8 bases match TRBD1. The CDR3 is 13 amino acids. Trimming cost V 3 bases and J 7 bases; bases outside gene matches: 5. Germline V gene lookup returns CDR1 SGHRS and CDR2 YFSETQ. The CDR3 DNA is TGCGCCAGCAGCTCGGGACAGGAGGTTGGCTACACCTTC. Protein sequence: CASSSGQEVGYTF. The full variable domain, completed using reference TRBV5-1 and TRBJ1-2, is KAGVTQTPRYLIKTRGQQVTLSCSPISGHRSVSWYQQTPGQGLQFLFEYFSETQRNKGNFPGRFSGRQFSNSRSEMNVSTLELGDSALYLCASSSGQEVGYTFGSGTRLTVV.

The J gene is TRBJ1-2, the V gene TRBV5-6; 12 bases match TRBD1. J was trimmed by 4 bases and V by 3 bases; bases with no gene match: 10. The CDR3 length is 17 residues. In germline, CDR1 is SGHDT, CDR2 YYEEEE. The CDR3 protein is CASSSRGGTGGIYGYTF. CDR3 in DNA: TGTGCCAGCAGCTCCCGAGGCGGGACAGGGGGCATCTATGGCTACACCTTC. Filled out from reference TRBV5-6 and TRBJ1-2, the complete variable domain reads DAGVTQSPTHLIKTRGQQVTLRCSPKSGHDTVSWYQQALGQGPQFIFQYYEEEERQRGNFPDRFSGHQFPNYSSELNVNALLLGDSALYLCASSSRGGTGGIYGYTFGSGTRLTVV.